The sequence of this T cell receptor beta chain was determined in a study of cytomegalovirus exposure and HLA in healthy donors. Overall study: Genotyping of more than 300 donors showed that around 85% belonged to the Caucasian-associated ancestry cluster. Study-level results: A later analysis reportedly found that, within productive TCRs, an Asian-associated ancestry cluster had fewer N-insertions than the mean observed across the approximately 700 donors. HLA-A and HLA-B allele assignments for most subjects were reportedly predicted accurately using TCR beta sequences.

The CDR3 extends over 13 amino acids. Germline CDR1 reads SEHNR; CDR2 reads FQNEAQ (reference sequence). With 10 bases clipped from V and 6 bases from J, the junction kept 9 bases outside the gene matches. Comment on this clone: The antigen is undetermined.

PCR was performed using 60 Vbeta and 13 Jbeta primers. Only in-frame clones appear in the TCRdb table, and some are missing; sequencing was by immunoSEQ multiplex PCR. The table records about 110,000 clones, over 70% of them present only once. The receptor was isolated from a woman aged 40 to 50 in good health and CMV-seronegative. The sequencing sample was made of PBMCs. The chain uses TRBV7-9 and TRBJ1-2, with TRBD1 matching 9 bases. The CDR3 sequence is CATSRDRADGYTF. The CDR3 coding sequence is TGTGCCACCTCGCGGGACAGGGCCGATGGCTACACCTTC.